This TCR beta chain appears in the sequencing data of a study of T cell changes during pregnancy in multiple sclerosis (dated by TCRdb to between 2019 and 2020). About the study as a whole: In women with multiple sclerosis, the researchers looked at how the T cell repertoire shifted as pregnancy progressed.

The library was prepared using the immunoSEQ multiplex PCR assay. What TCRdb holds here is the immuneACCESS table cut down to in-frame rearrangements. Part of the clones is not present; checked against another copy, under half of the missing clones reflect an unresolved V gene, and the others are unexplained. Here the sample has around 66,000 clones; roughly 91% occur a single time. The top ten hold 1% to 1.5% of the sample. The germline V end is reduced by 3 bases and the J end by 1 base; junction bases left unmatched: 7. CDR1 and CDR2 (SGHRS, YFSETQ) derive from the germline V gene. Including the terminal cysteine and phenylalanine, the CDR3 comprises 15 residues. The only DNA kept is the CDR3, 45 bases in frame from the first base. Points on this clone: Its antigen target is currently unknown. No much larger clone exists at a distance of one base, and base qualities are not known.

Rearrangement joined TRBV5-1 to TRBJ2-7; a stretch of 7 junction bases matches TRBD1. The TCR comes from a female donor in good health, enrolled as a control in a pregnancy study. The specimen comprised peripheral blood, sampled after pregnancy. The nucleotides are TGCGCCAGCAGCTCTGGGGGACAGCGTTCCTACGAGCAGTACTTC. Translated, this gives CASSSGGQRSYEQYF.